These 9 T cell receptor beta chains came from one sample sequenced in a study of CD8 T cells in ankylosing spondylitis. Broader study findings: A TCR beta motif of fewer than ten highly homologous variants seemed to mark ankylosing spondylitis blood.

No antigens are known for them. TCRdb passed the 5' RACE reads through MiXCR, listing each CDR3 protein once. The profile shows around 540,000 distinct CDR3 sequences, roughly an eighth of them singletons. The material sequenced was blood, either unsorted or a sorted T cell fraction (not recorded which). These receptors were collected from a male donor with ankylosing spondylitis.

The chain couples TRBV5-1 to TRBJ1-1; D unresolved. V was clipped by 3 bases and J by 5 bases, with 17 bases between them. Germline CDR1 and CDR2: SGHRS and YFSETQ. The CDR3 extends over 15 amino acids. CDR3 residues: CASSSLRSTGTEAFF. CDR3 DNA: TGCGCCAGCAGCTCGCTACGGAGCACGGGGACTGAAGCTTTCTTT.

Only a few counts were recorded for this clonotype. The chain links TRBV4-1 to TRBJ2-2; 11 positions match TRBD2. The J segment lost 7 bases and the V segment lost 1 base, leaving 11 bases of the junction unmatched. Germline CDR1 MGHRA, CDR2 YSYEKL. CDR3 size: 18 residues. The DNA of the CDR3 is TGCGCCAGCAGCCAAGGGCTGGGGACTAGCGGAGAACACGGGGAGCTGTTTTTT. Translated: CASSQGLGTSGEHGELFF.

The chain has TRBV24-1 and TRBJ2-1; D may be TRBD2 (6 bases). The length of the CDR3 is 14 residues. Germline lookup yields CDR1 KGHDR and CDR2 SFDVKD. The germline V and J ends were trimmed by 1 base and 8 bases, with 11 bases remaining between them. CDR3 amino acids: CATSDFLGGDEQFF. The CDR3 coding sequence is TGTGCCACCAGTGATTTTCTGGGAGGCGATGAGCAGTTCTTC.

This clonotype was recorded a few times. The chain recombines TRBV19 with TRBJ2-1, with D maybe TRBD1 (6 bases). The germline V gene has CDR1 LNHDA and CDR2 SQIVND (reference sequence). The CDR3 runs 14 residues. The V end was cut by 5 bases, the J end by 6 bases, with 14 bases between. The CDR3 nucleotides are TGTGCCAGTAGTCCGACATGGACAGTCAATGAGCAGTTCTTC. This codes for CASSPTWTVNEQFF.

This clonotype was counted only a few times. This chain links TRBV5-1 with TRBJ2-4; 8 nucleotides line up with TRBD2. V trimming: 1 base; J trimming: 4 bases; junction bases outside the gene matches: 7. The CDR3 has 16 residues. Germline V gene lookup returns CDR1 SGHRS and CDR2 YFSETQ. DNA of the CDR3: TGCGCCAGCAGCTTGAGGGGTAGCGGGGAAAAAAACATTCAGTACTTC. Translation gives CASSLRGSGEKNIQYF.

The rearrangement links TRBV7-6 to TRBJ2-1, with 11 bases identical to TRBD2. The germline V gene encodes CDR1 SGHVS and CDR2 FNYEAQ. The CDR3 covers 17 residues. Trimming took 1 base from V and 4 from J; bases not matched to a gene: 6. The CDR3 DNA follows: TGTGCCAGCAGCTTAGAGCCGGGACTAGCGGCATACAATGAGCAGTTCTTC. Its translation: CASSLEPGLAAYNEQFF.

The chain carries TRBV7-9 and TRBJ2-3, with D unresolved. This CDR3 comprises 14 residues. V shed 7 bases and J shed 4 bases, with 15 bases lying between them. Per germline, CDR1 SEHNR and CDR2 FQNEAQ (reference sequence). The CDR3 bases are TGTGCCAGCAACCCGCAGAGTCCCGCAGATACGCAGTATTTT. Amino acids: CASNPQSPADTQYF.

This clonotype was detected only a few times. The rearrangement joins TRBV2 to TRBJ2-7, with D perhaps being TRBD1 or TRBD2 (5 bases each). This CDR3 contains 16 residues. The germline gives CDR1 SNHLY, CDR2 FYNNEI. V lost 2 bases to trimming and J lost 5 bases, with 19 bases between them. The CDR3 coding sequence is TGTGCCAGCAGTGAAAGAGGGGCTGGTGCGTCGGACGAGCAGTACTTC. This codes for CASSERGAGASDEQYF. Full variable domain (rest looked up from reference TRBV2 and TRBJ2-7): EPEVTQTPSHQVTQMGQEVILRCVPISNHLYFYWYRQILGQKVEFLVSFYNNEISEKSEIFDDQFSVERPDGSNFTLKIRSTKLEDSAMYFCASSERGAGASDEQYFGPGTRLTVT.

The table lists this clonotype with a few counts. This CDR3 reads CASSDPPSVISGPNTGELFF. CDR3 DNA: TGTGCCAGCAGTGACCCCCCCTCGGTAATTAGCGGGCCGAACACCGGGGAGCTGTTTTTT. The chain uses TRBV25-1 and TRBJ2-2; the match to TRBD2 covers 7 bases. The CDR3 has 20 amino acids. V lost 3 bases, J lost 0 bases, and 16 bases stayed unmatched. Germline V gene lookup returns CDR1 MGHDK and CDR2 SYGVNS.